Following are 31 T cell receptor beta chains from one sample sequenced in a study of T cells in Graves' hyperthyroidism and ophthalmopathy. RNA transcripts served as the template for amplifying TCR beta CDR3 regions. The study used the HTBI primer set for a first-round RT-PCR of the TCR CDR3. TCRdb re-derived calls from the multiplex PCR reads in MiXCR, one entry per CDR3 protein. The data hold approximately 480,000 distinct CDR3 sequences, with less than 25% observed a single time. The sample taken for sequencing was blood. The origin of the receptors is a young man with Graves' hyperthyroidism.

This clonotype was observed many times. This chain links TRBV9 with TRBJ1-2, with TRBD1 identical over 9 bases. The CDR3 has 15 residues. With 3 bases clipped from V and 4 bases from J, the junction kept 7 bases outside the gene matches. The germline CDR1 and CDR2 sequences are SGDLS and YYNGEE. This CDR3 reads CASSGPGQGIYGYTF. CDR3 nucleotides: TGTGCCAGCAGCGGCCCGGGACAGGGAATCTATGGCTACACCTTC.

The chain combines TRBV12-3 or TRBV12-4 with TRBJ2-6; D not resolved. The V and J ends lost 6 bases and 0 bases respectively, with 9 bases between them. The CDR3 is made up of 15 amino acids. Here the CDR3 reads CASSAVSSGANVLTF. CDR3 nucleotide sequence: TGTGCCAGCAGCGCCGTTAGCTCTGGGGCCAACGTCCTGACTTTC.

This clonotype has ten or more counts. This chain joins TRBV20-1 and TRBJ2-5, with 8 bases identical to TRBD2. With 0 bases clipped from V and 5 bases from J, the junction kept 8 bases outside the gene matches. The germline gives CDR1 DFQATT, CDR2 SNEGSKA (reference sequence). The CDR3 runs 15 residues. CDR3 coding DNA: TGCAGTGCTAGAGATCATCGGGGGGGCCGTGAGACCCAGTACTTC. It is translated as CSARDHRGGRETQYF.

The chain joins TRBV10-3 to TRBJ1-5, with D unclear. This CDR3 region has 14 residues. Germline lookup yields CDR1 ENHRY and CDR2 SYGVKD. Trimming shortened V by 3 bases and J by 1 base, and 7 bases separated the two germline ends. The CDR3 region has the DNA TGTGCCATCAGTGAAGGGCAGAGCAATCAGCCCCAGCATTTT. Its translation: CAISEGQSNQPQHF.

The sample holds many counts of this clonotype. This chain uses TRBV6-1 with TRBJ1-2; TRBD1 is a possible D gene (5 bases). Germline CDR1 reads MNHNS; CDR2 reads SASEGT. Trimming took off 7 bases at V and 2 bases at J, with 11 bases between the two ends. The CDR3 sequence is 13 residues long. This CDR3 reads CASTRQSNYGYTF. CDR3 nucleotides: TGTGCCAGCACCAGACAGTCGAACTATGGCTACACCTTC.

This clonotype was seen a handful of times. J is TRBJ1-1 and V is TRBV28; D ambiguous. The CDR3 covers 15 residues. The V gene's germline CDR1 is MDHEN and CDR2 SYDVKM. V gave up 4 bases and J gave up 0 bases, with 12 bases separating them. For the CDR3, the DNA is TGTGCCAGCAGTTCCCTCAGTCTCATGAACACTGAAGCTTTCTTT. It yields the protein CASSSLSLMNTEAFF. The full variable domain, with the rest looked up from reference TRBV28 and TRBJ1-1, is DVKVTQSSRYLVKRTGEKVFLECVQDMDHENMFWYRQDPGLGLRLIYFSYDVKMKEKGDIPEGYSVSREKKERFSLILESASTNQTSMYLCASSSLSLMNTEAFFGQGTRLTVV.

This clonotype came up a few times. The chain links TRBV4-1 to TRBJ1-2; TRBD1 matches at 7 bases. Germline loops: CDR1 MGHRA, CDR2 YSYEKL. After removal of 1 base from V and 4 bases from J, the junction contained 6 bases not matched to a gene. The CDR3 spans 15 residues. CDR3 coding DNA: TGCGCCAGCAGCCAAGCGAGGGGGCAGGCCTATGGCTACACCTTC. This gives the protein CASSQARGQAYGYTF.

This chain joins TRBV4-2 and TRBJ1-5; tentatively, D is TRBD1 (5 bases). The CDR3 covers 15 residues. Trimming took 0 bases from V and 5 from J, leaving 11 bases between them. Germline values: CDR1 LGHNA, CDR2 YNFKEQ. The CDR3 DNA reads TGTGCCAGCAGCCAAGAAAAGGGACTGGATCAGCCCCAGCATTTT. The encoded protein is CASSQEKGLDQPQHF.

Points on this clonotype: Its ends do not fully match the called genes, so a read error is possible. This chain uses TRBV15 with TRBJ1-2; possibly TRBD1 for D (6 bases). Germline lookup yields CDR1 LNHNV and CDR2 YYDKDF (reference sequence). The CDR3 runs to 12 residues. In DNA, the CDR3 is TGTGCCACCAGCAAAGGAACGACAGGCTACGCCTTC. Its protein is CATSKGTTGYAF.

A remark on this clonotype: A much larger clone lies a single base off, so this may be a read error. CDR3: CAWERGPEALF. The CDR3 nucleotides are TGTGCCTGGGAGCGGGGACCCGAAGCTCTCTTT. The chain uses TRBV30 and TRBJ1-1; D possibly corresponds to TRBD1 (5 bases). Germline loops: CDR1 GTSNPN, CDR2 SVGIG (reference sequence). The CDR3 is 11 residues long.

This clonotype was seen at least ten times. The V gene is TRBV9, the J gene TRBJ1-1; D gene ambiguous. Deletions cut 2 bases from V and 4 bases from J, with 12 bases between. Germline V gives CDR1 SGDLS, CDR2 YYNGEE. CDR3 length: 14 amino acids. CDR3 coding DNA: TGTGCCAGCAGCGTTCTGGGGAGCGGCACTGAAGCTTTCTTT. Translation: CASSVLGSGTEAFF.

A word on this clonotype: This could be a read error, since a much larger clone is one nucleotide away. The CDR3 does not end in the conserved phenylalanine or tryptophan, so this is likely a read error. The V gene is TRBV27, the J gene TRBJ2-5; D gene unclear. CDR1 MNHEY and CDR2 SMNVEV come from the germline V gene (reference sequence). V lost 2 bases, J lost 5 bases, and 3 bases lay in between. The CDR3 is 11 residues long. Here the CDR3 reads CASSLEETQYL. The CDR3 nucleotides read TGTGCCAGCAGTTTAGAGGAGACCCAGTACCTC.

This clonotype was observed at least ten times. The chain joins TRBV27 to TRBJ2-7, with D perhaps matching TRBD2 (6 bases). This CDR3 spans 14 amino acids. Germline V lookup: CDR1 MNHEY, CDR2 SMNVEV (reference sequence). Trimming pared 6 bases from V and 0 bases from J, leaving 12 bases between. CDR3 bases: TGTGCCAGCAGCCTGGGACTCATCTCCTACGAGCAGTACTTC. It translates to CASSLGLISYEQYF.

This clonotype has more than one count but fewer than ten. The chain carries TRBV12-3 or TRBV12-4 and TRBJ1-1; no firm D call. Trimming left V 7 bases short and J 5 bases short, with 11 bases between. CDR3 length equals 12 residues. The CDR3 DNA is TGTGCCAGCACGGCTGTCCCGACTGAAGCTTTCTTT. Protein product: CASTAVPTEAFF.

Comment on this clonotype: Since a much larger clone is just one base distant, this may be a read error. The rearrangement uses TRBV9 and TRBJ2-7, with 7 bases lining up with TRBD1. CDR1 is SGDLS, CDR2 YYNGEE, per germline. The CDR3 contains 14 residues. The CDR3: CACSVGDRDYEQYF. DNA for the CDR3: TGTGCCTGCAGCGTAGGGGACAGAGACTACGAGCAGTACTTC.

In its sample, this clonotype was seen many times. CDR3 sequence: CASSPRTVNTGELFF. The DNA for the CDR3 is TGTGCCAGCAGTCCTCGGACCGTAAACACCGGGGAGCTGTTTTTT. V is TRBV6-1 and J is TRBJ2-2; D gene ambiguous. CDR1 and CDR2 (germline): MNHNS, SASEGT. V dropped 5 bases and J dropped 2 bases, with 12 bases sitting between them. The CDR3 contains 15 residues.

At least ten counts were recorded for this clonotype. The DNA for the CDR3 is TGTGCCAGCAGCGTAGCGGCCTCCACTGAAGCTTTCTTT. Its translation is CASSVAASTEAFF. The chain uses TRBV9 and TRBJ1-1; D is ambiguous. This CDR3 contains 13 residues. The V and J ends lost 0 bases and 4 bases respectively, with 7 bases between them. Germline CDR1 is SGDLS and CDR2 is YYNGEE.

This clonotype was observed many times. The chain couples TRBV2 to TRBJ2-7; no reliable D call. Trimming took off 1 base at V and 8 bases at J, with 18 bases between the two ends. Germline-derived CDR1 and CDR2 are SNHLY and FYNNEI. The CDR3 is 15 residues long. CDR3 coding DNA: TGTGCCAGCAGTGAAGGCGTTGGCCAGCGCATGAAGCAGTACTTC. Its protein product is CASSEGVGQRMKQYF.

This clonotype was detected ten times or more. The rearrangement uses TRBV20-1 and TRBJ1-1, with 7 bases aligning to TRBD1. The trim removed 3 bases at V and 4 bases at J, leaving 5 bases unmatched. CDR1 is DFQATT and CDR2 is SNEGSKA in the germline V gene (reference sequence). The length of the CDR3 is 13 residues. The CDR3 loop reads CSARAGGGTEAFF. The CDR3 region has the DNA TGCAGTGCTAGGGCAGGGGGGGGCACTGAAGCTTTCTTT.

Ten or more counts support this clonotype. The CDR3 region is CASSPTLGSDYEQYF. Here the CDR3 DNA reads TGCGCCAGCAGCCCTACCCTGGGATCCGACTACGAGCAGTACTTC. V usage is TRBV4-1 and J usage is TRBJ2-7, with D hard to call. Trimming took 4 bases from V and 3 from J, leaving 16 bases between them. CDR1 MGHRA and CDR2 YSYEKL come from the germline V gene. The CDR3 has 15 residues.

At least ten counts were recorded for this clonotype. The V gene is TRBV25-1, the J gene TRBJ1-1; 9 nucleotides agree with TRBD1. J was trimmed by 1 base and V by 6 bases; bases with no gene match: 6. This CDR3 region has 15 residues. Per germline, CDR1 MGHDK and CDR2 SYGVNS. The CDR3 is CASRAWDRENTEAFF. The DNA for the CDR3 is TGTGCCAGCAGAGCCTGGGACAGGGAGAACACTGAAGCTTTCTTT.

This clonotype has a handful of counts. The chain links TRBV28 to TRBJ2-7; TRBD2 aligns across 7 bases. Trimming cost V 5 bases and J 5 bases; bases outside gene matches: 12. This CDR3 is built from 15 residues. In germline, CDR1 is MDHEN, CDR2 SYDVKM. CDR3 loop: CASSPDAGVFDEQYF. As DNA, the CDR3 is TGTGCCAGCAGTCCAGATGCGGGAGTTTTCGACGAGCAGTACTTC.

This clonotype showed up many times. The V call is TRBV12-3 or TRBV12-4, the J call TRBJ2-7, with D perhaps matching TRBD2 (5 bases). Trimming shortened V by 3 bases and J by 1 base, and 10 bases separated the two germline ends. The CDR3 spans 14 residues. The CDR3 coding sequence is TGTGCCAGCAGTTTCCTCCCGGGGTCCTACGAGCAGTACTTC. Its protein product is CASSFLPGSYEQYF.

CDR3 in DNA: TGTGCCAGCAGTGTATCAGGGTACAACTATGGCTACACCTTC. Amino acids: CASSVSGYNYGYTF. The rearrangement uses TRBV28 and TRBJ1-2; TRBD1 is a possible D gene (5 bases). The CDR3 runs 14 residues. V was pared by 5 bases and J by 2 bases, with 12 bases between. Germline V gene sequence: CDR1 MDHEN, CDR2 SYDVKM.

This clonotype was seen repeatedly, ten times or more. The J gene is TRBJ2-7, the V gene TRBV28, with 9 bases that match TRBD1. CDR1 and CDR2 (germline): MDHEN, SYDVKM. Trimming cost V 5 bases and J 3 bases; bases outside gene matches: 8. The CDR3 is 15 amino acids. The CDR3 DNA reads TGTGCCAGCAGTCCTGGGACAGGGATCTTCTACGAGCAGTACTTC. Its protein is CASSPGTGIFYEQYF.

This clonotype was detected ten times or more. The gene calls are TRBV15 and TRBJ1-1; D may be TRBD1 (6 bases). Per germline, CDR1 LNHNV and CDR2 YYDKDF (reference sequence). This CDR3 is 16 amino acids long. The V and J ends lost 2 bases and 6 bases respectively, with 19 bases between them. The CDR3 loop reads CATSRPTYRERAEAFF. CDR3 coding DNA: TGTGCCACCAGCAGACCAACCTACAGGGAAAGGGCTGAAGCTTTCTTT.

This clonotype was observed at least ten times. The V gene is TRBV12-3 or TRBV12-4, the J gene TRBJ1-5; 7 nucleotides match TRBD1. Unmatched junction bases numbered 7, after V lost 6 bases and J lost 5 bases. This CDR3 comprises 14 residues. The CDR3 protein is CASRRTGTYQPQHF. CDR3 nucleotides: TGTGCCAGCAGACGGACAGGAACATATCAGCCCCAGCATTTT.

This clonotype has a count of ten or more. This chain uses TRBV12-3 or TRBV12-4 with TRBJ1-6; 7 nucleotides match TRBD1. The CDR3 totals 15 residues. J was trimmed by 0 bases and V by 9 bases; bases with no gene match: 5. CDR3 DNA: TGTGCCAGTGTGGGACAGAGCTCCTATAATTCACCCCTCCACTTT. Translating it yields CASVGQSSYNSPLHF.

This clonotype turned up a few times. The rearrangement uses TRBV14 and TRBJ2-7; the match to TRBD2 covers 8 bases. Germline V gene sequence: CDR1 SGHDN, CDR2 FVKESK. V shed 3 bases and J 6 bases; nucleotides not matched to a gene: 7. The CDR3 runs 14 residues. CDR3 protein: CASSQSGGPSEQYF. For the CDR3, the DNA is TGTGCCAGCAGCCAGAGCGGGGGCCCCTCCGAGCAGTACTTC.

This clonotype was detected a few times. This could be a read error, since a much larger clone is one nucleotide away. The conserved phenylalanine or tryptophan is not found at the CDR3 terminus, so this likely reflects a read error. The V gene is TRBV6-1, the J gene TRBJ1-5; D may be TRBD1 (6 bases). The V gene's germline CDR1 is MNHNS and CDR2 SASEGT. With 6 bases removed from V and 3 bases from J, the gap between germline ends came to 15 bases. This CDR3 contains 15 residues. This chain's CDR3 is CASSIRTVLNQPQHL. In nucleotides, the CDR3 is TGTGCCAGCAGCATAAGGACAGTCCTCAATCAGCCCCAGCATCTT.

This clonotype was counted ten times or more. This sequence joins TRBV5-4 and TRBJ2-7, with D uncertain. CDR1 is SGHNT, CDR2 YYREEE, per germline (reference sequence). There are 14 residues in the CDR3. V was pared by 4 bases and J by 0 bases, with 11 bases between. CDR3: CASSRSQSSYEQYF. In DNA, the CDR3 is TGTGCCAGCAGCCGATCTCAGAGCTCCTACGAGCAGTACTTC. Using reference TRBV5-4 and TRBJ2-7 for the parts outside the CDR3, the full variable domain is ETGVTQSPTHLIKTRGQQVTLRCSSQSGHNTVSWYQQALGQGPQFIFQYYREEENGRGNFPPRFSGLQFPNYSSELNVNALELDDSALYLCASSRSQSSYEQYFGPGTRLTVT.